This T cell receptor beta chain appears in the sequencing data of a study of molecular identifiers for immune sequencing clone quantification. Sorting isolated naive CD8 T cells as CD8+CD4-CCR7+CD45RA+ events. TCRdb re-called the PCR reads through MiXCR, storing one row per CDR3 protein. The table records more than 550,000 distinct CDR3 sequences, about 25% of them present only once. Details on this clonotype: As yet, its antigen is unknown.

The CDR3 runs to 16 residues. Trimming removed 8 bases from V and 0 bases from J, with 17 bases in between. Notes on the study in general: Spike-in Jurkat TCR RNA from a single cell reportedly registered among about a million naive cells.

This TCR derives from a human donor in good health. Some libraries in this study had Jurkat cell RNA spiked in. The material sequenced was naive CD8+ T cells from blood, with Jurkat cell RNA spiked in. Subset noted: FACS-sorted CD8+CD4-CCR7+CD45RA+ naive T cells. This chain connects TRBV5-3 to TRBJ2-2; tentatively, D is TRBD1 (6 bases). TRBV5-3 is designated an ORF whose function remains uncertain. The CDR3 DNA is TGTGCCAGCAGCACTGGACAGATTACGAACACCGGGGAGCTGTTTTTT. It codes for CASSTGQITNTGELFF.